The rows below give T cell receptor beta chains drawn from one sample of a study of glioma-infiltrating T cells after dendritic cell vaccination. Assay used: immunoSEQ multiplex PCR; TCRdb lists only in-frame clones, some missing. This table has roughly 85,000 clones, 85% appearing once. This specimen consisted of blood, obtained after dendritic cell vaccination. The receptor source for this set is a human donor with glioblastoma. The CDR3 runs from the conserved cysteine through the conserved F or W. A D gene is named only where the DNA matches it firmly. Some rows have no size entry. The others give once, few or many, or a class for an expanded clone.

abundance,d_gene,j_gene,v_gene,CDR3aa,CDR3nt
.,TRBD1,TRBJ1-4,TRBV27,CASSGYRGANEKLFF,TGTGCCAGCAGTGGCTACAGGGGGGCTAATGAAAAACTGTTTTTT
.,TRBD1,TRBJ2-3,TRBV6-1,CASSEKGQGTDTQYF,TGTGCCAGCAGTGAAAAGGGACAGGGAACAGATACGCAGTATTTT
few,.,TRBJ1-1,TRBV4-2,CASSQDWAEAFF,TGTGCCAGCAGCCAAGATTGGGCGGAAGCTTTCTTT
.,TRBD1,TRBJ2-2,TRBV27,CASHGTGGIAGELFF,TGTGCCAGCCACGGGACAGGGGGGATCGCCGGGGAGCTGTTTTTT
.,.,TRBJ1-2,TRBV7-9,CASSLAQRPRNYGYTF,TGTGCCAGCAGCTTAGCCCAGCGGCCCCGGAATTATGGCTACACCTTC
.,TRBD2,TRBJ2-3,TRBV2,CASSEVGAGGRVTQYF,TGTGCCAGCAGTGAAGTTGGAGCGGGGGGGCGTGTTACGCAGTATTTT
.,.,TRBJ1-5,TRBV6-4,CAIPPSGGKDNQPQHF,TGTGCCATCCCCCCCTCCGGGGGAAAGGACAATCAGCCCCAGCATTTT
.,.,TRBJ1-2,TRBV29-1,CSVEGGGFYYGYTF,TGCAGCGTTGAAGGAGGGGGATTTTACTATGGCTACACCTTC
.,TRBD1,TRBJ2-6,TRBV18,CAGSPDRFPGANVLTF,TGTGCCGGCTCACCGGACAGGTTTCCTGGGGCCAACGTCCTGACTTTC
.,TRBD1,TRBJ1-2,TRBV4-1,CASSQDRGRAGYTF,TGCGCCAGCAGCCAAGACAGGGGGCGGGCTGGCTACACCTTC
.,.,TRBJ1-4,TRBV4-1,CASSQPFLGASNEKLFF,TGCGCCAGCAGCCAACCCTTCCTGGGGGCCTCTAATGAAAAACTGTTTTTT
.,TRBD1,TRBJ1-2,TRBV5-4,CASSLMDRGPYGYTF,TGTGCCAGCAGCTTGATGGACAGGGGGCCCTATGGCTACACCTTC
.,.,TRBJ2-7,TRBV27,CASRPGVPNYEQYF,TGTGCCAGCAGGCCAGGGGTCCCAAACTACGAGCAGTACTTC
.,.,TRBJ1-2,TRBV15,CATSRDAPGRYGYTF,TGTGCCACCAGCAGAGATGCGCCAGGAAGGTATGGCTACACCTTC
.,.,TRBJ1-6,TRBV4-1,CASSQGPRGRVNSPLHF,TGCGCCAGCAGCCAAGGCCCAAGGGGGAGGGTTAATTCACCCCTCCACTTT
once,TRBD2,TRBJ2-3,TRBV4-2,CASSQERLAGVSTDTQYF,TGTGCCAGCAGCCAAGAACGACTAGCGGGGGTATCCACAGATACGCAGTATTTT
.,.,TRBJ1-2,TRBV14,CASSPLRGRGNYGYTF,TGTGCCAGCAGCCCCCTTAGGGGCAGGGGCAACTATGGCTACACCTTC
.,.,TRBJ2-7,TRBV6-5,CASSLTYPPGYEQYF,TGTGCCAGCAGTCTGACCTACCCCCCGGGCTACGAGCAGTACTTC
.,TRBD2,TRBJ2-5,TRBV7-9,CASSSGTSGARGQETQYF,TGTGCCAGCTCCTCCGGGACTAGCGGAGCCAGGGGCCAAGAGACCCAGTACTTC